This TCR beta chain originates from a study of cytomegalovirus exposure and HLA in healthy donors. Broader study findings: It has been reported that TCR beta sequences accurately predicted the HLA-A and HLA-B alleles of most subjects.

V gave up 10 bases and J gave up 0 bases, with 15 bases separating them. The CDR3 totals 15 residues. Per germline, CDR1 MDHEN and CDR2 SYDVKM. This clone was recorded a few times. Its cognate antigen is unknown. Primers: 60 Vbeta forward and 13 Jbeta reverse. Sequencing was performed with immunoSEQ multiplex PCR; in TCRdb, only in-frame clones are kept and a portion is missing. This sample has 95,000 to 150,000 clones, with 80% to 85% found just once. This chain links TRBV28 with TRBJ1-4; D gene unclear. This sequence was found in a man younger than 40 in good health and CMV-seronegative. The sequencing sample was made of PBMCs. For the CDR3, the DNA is TGTGCCACTCATTCTAGTGCGACAACTAATGAAAAACTGTTTTTT. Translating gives CATHSSATTNEKLFF.